What follows are 17 T cell receptor beta chains derived from one specimen sequenced in a study of shared clonotypes between healthy human individuals. Data came from immunoSEQ multiplex PCR; TCRdb stores just in-frame clones and leaves some out. The sample holds about 2.4 million clones, around nine tenths seen once. Sequencing was done on a sample of naive CD4+ T cells sorted from blood. This sample's subset: CD45RA+ positively selected. All receptors derive from a man between 18 and 29 years old in good health.

V is TRBV28 and J is TRBJ2-7; D may be TRBD1 (5 bases). Trimming left V 3 bases short and J 3 bases short, with 9 bases between. Germline lookup yields CDR1 MDHEN and CDR2 SYDVKM. This CDR3 is built from 13 residues. CDR3: CASSFHQGYEQYF. The DNA of the CDR3 is TGTGCCAGCAGTTTTCACCAGGGCTACGAGCAGTACTTC.

This clone was counted only a few times. In DNA, the CDR3 is TGTGCCAGCAGCTTGAGGGAAGAGACCCAGTACTTC. This sequence encodes CASSLREETQYF. The chain links TRBV5-4 to TRBJ2-5; no reliable D call. Germline V gene data show CDR1 as SGHNT and CDR2 as YYREEE (reference sequence). The CDR3 has 12 residues. Trimming shortened V by 1 base and J by 3 bases, and 4 bases separated the two germline ends.

This chain uses TRBV5-6 with TRBJ1-1; 8 positions agree with TRBD1. CDR1 and CDR2 from the germline V gene are SGHDT and YYEEEE. The CDR3 contains 13 residues. V lost 3 bases and J lost 5; bases outside the gene matches: 3. CDR3 region: CASSSRGRTEAFF. The CDR3 DNA is TGTGCCAGCAGCTCCAGGGGGCGAACTGAAGCTTTCTTT.

The chain has TRBV7-9 and TRBJ2-2; tentative D call: TRBD2 (5 bases). In germline, CDR1 is SEHNR, CDR2 FQNEAQ (reference sequence). The germline V and J ends were trimmed by 2 bases and 6 bases, with 7 bases remaining between them. The length of the CDR3 is 13 residues. This CDR3 reads CASSLRGPGELFF. CDR3 coding DNA: TGTGCCAGCAGCTTACGAGGGCCCGGGGAGCTGTTTTTT.

V gene TRBV28 combines with J gene TRBJ1-4; the match to TRBD1 covers 8 bases. This CDR3 has 15 residues. The germline CDR1 and CDR2 sequences are MDHEN and SYDVKM. The J segment lost 7 bases and the V segment lost 3 bases, leaving 7 bases of the junction unmatched. The CDR3: CASSFRQGRGEKLFF. In DNA form, the CDR3 reads TGTGCCAGCAGTTTCCGACAGGGGCGGGGTGAAAAACTGTTTTTT.

A word on this clone: The sample holds other DNA sequences that translate to the same CDR3. The CDR3 sequence is CSARMNTEAFF. The CDR3 DNA is TGCAGTGCTCGCATGAACACTGAAGCTTTCTTT. The chain uses TRBV20-1 and TRBJ1-1; D uncertain. The V gene's germline CDR1 is DFQATT and CDR2 SNEGSKA (reference sequence). The CDR3 loop spans 11 amino acids. Trimming took off 5 bases at V and 0 bases at J, with 4 bases between the two ends.

The chain carries TRBV5-1 and TRBJ1-1; tentatively, D is TRBD1 (5 bases). Germline V gene data show CDR1 as SGHRS and CDR2 as YFSETQ. This CDR3 contains 15 residues. The V gene lost 4 bases and the J gene lost 0 bases, with 13 bases spanning the gap. CDR3 in amino acids: CASSGQSPMNTEAFF. The DNA for the CDR3 is TGCGCCAGCAGCGGACAAAGTCCCATGAACACTGAAGCTTTCTTT.

This clone is a singleton in its sample. V and J are TRBV27 and TRBJ2-7; 12 positions agree with TRBD2. V shed 6 bases, J shed 3 bases, and the junction held 6 bases outside the gene matches. Germline V CDR1 and CDR2: MNHEY, SMNVEV (reference sequence). This CDR3 is built from 15 residues. DNA for the CDR3: TGTGCCAGCAGACCTACTAGCGGGGGGTTCTACGAGCAGTACTTC. Protein: CASRPTSGGFYEQYF.

V gene TRBV6-5 combines with J gene TRBJ1-1; 8 positions match TRBD1. CDR1 and CDR2 (germline): MNHEY, SVGAGI. The CDR3 is made up of 12 amino acids. V was clipped by 8 bases and J by 6 bases; unmatched bases: 5. CDR3 residues: CASYRGSAEAFF. DNA for the CDR3: TGTGCCAGCTACAGGGGGAGCGCTGAAGCTTTCTTT.

The V call is TRBV5-1, the J call TRBJ2-1; 11 nucleotides agree with TRBD2. V was pared by 0 bases and J by 9 bases, with 5 bases of the junction left unmatched. The CDR3 extends over 15 amino acids. Looked up from germline, CDR1 is SGHRS and CDR2 is YFSETQ. CDR3 sequence: CASSLGLAGSGEQFF. In DNA, the CDR3 is TGCGCCAGCAGCTTGGGACTAGCGGGATCGGGTGAGCAGTTCTTC.

The J gene is TRBJ1-3, the V gene TRBV7-2, with D unclear. Trimming took 3 bases from V and 9 from J, leaving 6 bases between them. The CDR3 spans 11 residues. Per the germline V gene, CDR1 is SGHTA and CDR2 is FQGNSA. The chain's CDR3 is CASSLGVTIYF. CDR3 nucleotide sequence: TGTGCCAGCAGCTTGGGTGTCACCATATATTTT.

This chain connects TRBV15 to TRBJ2-5, with D possibly being TRBD2 (5 bases). The CDR3 extends over 15 amino acids. With 5 bases removed from V and 5 bases from J, the gap between germline ends came to 18 bases. Germline CDR1 reads LNHNV; CDR2 reads YYDKDF (reference sequence). The CDR3 region is CATSPRVGARETQYF. DNA for the CDR3: TGTGCCACCAGCCCCCGGGTGGGAGCACGGGAGACCCAGTACTTC.

The chain links TRBV5-1 to TRBJ1-2, with 7 nucleotides matching TRBD1. Germline CDR1 and CDR2: SGHRS and YFSETQ. The CDR3 runs to 13 residues. Losses at the gene ends were 3 bases for V and 3 bases for J; bases not matched to a gene: 2. The CDR3 nucleotides read TGCGCCAGCAGCTCGGGACAGTACTATGGCTACACCTTC. It encodes CASSSGQYYGYTF. Supplemented by reference TRBV5-1 and TRBJ1-2, the full variable domain reads KAGVTQTPRYLIKTRGQQVTLSCSPISGHRSVSWYQQTPGQGLQFLFEYFSETQRNKGNFPGRFSGRQFSNSRSEMNVSTLELGDSALYLCASSSGQYYGYTFGSGTRLTVV.

The rearrangement links TRBV15 to TRBJ2-5; 12 bases map to TRBD1. The CDR3 loop spans 15 amino acids. CDR1 LNHNV and CDR2 YYDKDF come from the germline V gene (reference sequence). J was trimmed by 5 bases and V by 4 bases; bases with no gene match: 5. The CDR3 loop reads CATSTGTGGGETQYF. The CDR3 nucleotides are TGTGCCACCAGCACCGGGACAGGGGGCGGGGAGACCCAGTACTTC.

The gene calls are TRBV18 and TRBJ2-5; possible D gene TRBD1, 6 bases. This CDR3 contains 15 residues. The germline gives CDR1 KGHSH, CDR2 LQKENI. With 3 bases removed from V and 5 bases from J, the gap between germline ends came to 16 bases. Here the CDR3 reads CASSPLRGGFETQYF. Written as DNA, the CDR3 is TGTGCCAGCTCACCCCTCAGGGGCGGATTCGAGACCCAGTACTTC.

The chain employs TRBV5-1 and TRBJ2-1; D remains ambiguous. V lost 0 bases and J 4 bases, leaving 11 bases between the germline ends. Germline CDR1 SGHRS, CDR2 YFSETQ. This CDR3 region has 15 residues. CDR3 sequence: CASSLVTNGYNEQFF. In DNA form, the CDR3 reads TGCGCCAGCAGCTTGGTAACTAACGGGTACAATGAGCAGTTCTTC.

This clone was seen just once. The chain carries TRBV5-8 and TRBJ2-7, with D maybe TRBD1 (6 bases). Looked up from germline, CDR1 is SGHTS and CDR2 is YDEGEE. This CDR3 is built from 15 residues. V was shortened by 0 bases and J by 0 bases, with 10 bases between the two germline ends. The CDR3 sequence is CASSLGPDSSYEQYF. CDR3 nucleotides: TGTGCCAGCAGCTTGGGTCCGGACAGCTCCTACGAGCAGTACTTC.